This section outlines one TCR beta chain sequence together with its context. Authors' data handling: Amplified reference gene primers provided the basis for estimating nucleated cell counts. Sequenced by immunoSEQ multiplex PCR; TCRdb stores in-frame clones only, minus some. V and J calls and clone size follow that table, whereas D and trimming were derived from the DNA. The table lists around 41,000 clones, about 90% of them singletons. CDR3 length equals 12 residues. Trimming stripped 6 bases from V and 4 bases from J, with 10 bases between. Germline lookup yields CDR1 SNHLY and CDR2 FYNNEI. The data were taken from a study of blood T cell repertoires in COVID-19. About the research overall: The United States, Italy and Spain supplied acute and convalescent COVID-19 samples. Sources were T cells, B-cell-depleted T cells, or PBMCs; the material itself was cDNA or gDNA.

Material for sequencing was peripheral blood. The chain recombines TRBV2 with TRBJ2-7; weak D call: TRBD1 (5 bases). This receptor was taken from a woman of 80 years or more with active COVID-19. CDR3 sequence: CASSATGYEQYF. CDR3 DNA sequence: TGTGCCAGCAGCGCTACAGGATACGAGCAGTACTTC.